Listed below are T cell receptor beta chains from one sample, sequenced in a study of cytomegalovirus exposure and HLA in healthy donors. Produced via immunoSEQ multiplex PCR; TCRdb's table is partial and in-frame only. The sample has around 120,000 clones, around 78% seen once. Material: PBMCs. The receptors come from a woman aged 25 to 45 in good health and CMV-seropositive. Both conserved end residues are part of each CDR3. D genes are given only for firm matches. The size entry is marked missing in some rows and otherwise reads once, few, many or a size class.

>NA|few|TRBJ2-7|TRBV9
CASSVGTQGEQYF
TGTGCCAGCAGCGTAGGTACCCAGGGGGAGCAGTACTTC
>NA|NA|TRBJ2-1|TRBV29-1
CSVDSKRTYNEQFF
TGCAGCGTTGATTCCAAGCGGACCTACAATGAGCAGTTCTTC
>NA|NA|TRBJ2-7|TRBV4-1
CASSQLARVRNEQYF
TGCGCCAGCAGCCAATTGGCCAGGGTGAGGAACGAGCAGTACTTC
>TRBD2|few|TRBJ2-5|TRBV6-1
CASSEGRGAKETQYF
TGTGCCAGCAGTGAGGGGCGGGGGGCCAAGGAGACCCAGTACTTC
>NA|NA|TRBJ1-2|TRBV28
CASRLIGYTF
TGTGCCAGCAGACTAATCGGCTACACCTTC
>TRBD1|NA|TRBJ1-2|TRBV4-1
CASSQDPGQGRGYTF
TGCGCCAGCAGCCAGGATCCGGGACAGGGCCGTGGCTACACCTTC
>NA|NA|TRBJ2-7|TRBV27
CASSPTSSGDEQYF
TGTGCCAGCAGCCCGACTAGTTCCGGTGACGAGCAGTACTTC
>NA|NA|TRBJ1-1|TRBV11-3
CASSLTGGNTEAFF
TGTGCCAGCAGCTTGACGGGGGGGAACACTGAAGCTTTCTTT
>TRBD1|NA|TRBJ2-7|TRBV6-1
CASSRRDRAYEQYF
TGTGCCAGCAGTCGCCGGGACAGGGCGTACGAGCAGTACTTC
>TRBD2|NA|TRBJ2-7|TRBV29-1
CSVEVGGVYEQYF
TGCAGCGTTGAAGTCGGGGGGGTCTACGAGCAGTACTTC
>TRBD1|few|TRBJ1-1|TRBV7-8
CASSLAINGQAFF
TGTGCCAGCAGCTTAGCGATCAATGGACAGGCCTTCTTT
>NA|NA|TRBJ1-5|TRBV18
CASSLTGGDQPQHF
TGTGCCAGCTCACTGACGGGGGGTGACCAGCCCCAGCATTTT
>NA|NA|TRBJ2-5|TRBV12-5
CASGLEAGGRETQYF
TGTGCTAGTGGTTTGGAGGCAGGGGGGAGGGAGACCCAGTACTTC
>TRBD2|NA|TRBJ2-1|TRBV10-3
CAITPGTSGHNEQFF
TGTGCCATCACTCCCGGGACTAGCGGCCACAATGAGCAGTTCTTC
>NA|NA|TRBJ2-5|TRBV7-7
CASSRREGGAAQYF
TGTGCCAGCAGCCGCAGGGAGGGGGGTGCGGCCCAGTACTTC
>TRBD2|once|TRBJ2-3|TRBV5-4
CASSSKPGLTSTDTQYF
TGTGCCAGCAGCTCGAAACCGGGACTAACTAGCACAGATACGCAGTATTTT
>TRBD2|NA|TRBJ2-5|TRBV2
CASSAPAASGGTQYF
TGTGCCAGCAGTGCCCCCGCGGCTAGCGGGGGGACCCAGTACTTC
>NA|NA|TRBJ1-2|TRBV27
CASSLGGSDGYTF
TGTGCCAGCAGTTTGGGGGGAAGTGACGGCTACACCTTC
>NA|NA|TRBJ2-1|TRBV27
CASSFYGYNEQFF
TGTGCCAGCAGTTTTTACGGCTACAATGAGCAGTTCTTC
>NA|NA|TRBJ1-6|TRBV9
CASQGGDGSPLHF
TGTGCCAGCCAAGGGGGGGACGGTTCACCCCTCCACTTT
>NA|NA|TRBJ2-7|TRBV7-2
CASSSGLGLHEQYF
TGTGCCAGCAGCTCGGGACTGGGCCTCCACGAGCAGTACTTC
>TRBD1|NA|TRBJ1-1|TRBV9
CASSRSLRDSILPFEAFF
TGTGCCAGCAGCCGCAGCCTCCGGGACAGCATTCTGCCCTTTGAAGCTTTCTTT
>NA|NA|TRBJ1-6|TRBV6-4
CASSRTGPYNSPLHF
TGTGCCAGCAGTAGAACAGGGCCCTATAATTCACCCCTCCACTTT
>TRBD1|NA|TRBJ1-6|TRBV2
CASTVGDRAHNSPLHF
TGTGCCAGCACGGTGGGGGACAGAGCCCATAATTCACCCCTCCACTTT
>NA|NA|TRBJ2-3|TRBV6-5
CASSYQSQPTDTQYF
TGTGCCAGCAGTTACCAGTCGCAACCCACAGATACGCAGTATTTT
>NA|NA|TRBJ2-1|TRBV5-1
CASSIAGQLYNEQFF
TGCGCCAGCAGCATCGCGGGACAGCTATACAATGAGCAGTTCTTC
>NA|NA|TRBJ1-2|TRBV7-6
CASSLTGHGYTF
TGTGCCAGCAGCTTAACAGGGCACGGCTACACCTTC
>NA|NA|TRBJ2-7|TRBV5-5
CASSLLTAAYEQYF
TGTGCCAGCAGCTTGCTGACAGCCGCCTACGAGCAGTACTTC
>NA|NA|TRBJ1-1|TRBV27
CASRVSSNTEAFF
TGTGCCAGCAGAGTGAGTTCGAACACTGAAGCTTTCTTT
>NA|NA|TRBJ1-4|TRBV29-1
CSGQVGEKLFF
TGCAGCGGACAGGTCGGTGAAAAACTGTTTTTT
>NA|once|TRBJ1-1|TRBV4-2
CASSQDSGNTEAFF
TGTGCCAGCAGCCAAGATAGCGGGAACACTGAAGCTTTCTTT
>NA|once|TRBJ1-4|TRBV2
CASTRGDSPAEKLFF
TGTGCCAGCACCCGGGGGGACTCCCCGGCTGAAAAACTGTTTTTT
>TRBD1|NA|TRBJ1-3|TRBV11-2
CASSKRWTGYSPGNTIYF
TGTGCCAGCAGCAAAAGATGGACAGGCTACTCGCCGGGAAACACCATATATTTT
>NA|NA|TRBJ1-6|TRBV5-1
CASSLGDFYNSPLHF
TGCGCCAGCAGCTTAGGGGACTTCTATAATTCACCCCTCCACTTT
>NA|NA|TRBJ2-1|TRBV14
CASSGQGVQEQFF
TGTGCCAGCAGTGGGCAGGGTGTGCAGGAGCAGTTCTTC
>TRBD1|NA|TRBJ2-5|TRBV7-3
CASSAGQGGTQYF
TGTGCCAGCAGCGCCGGACAGGGAGGGACCCAGTACTTC
>NA|few|TRBJ1-1|TRBV9
CASSPGLGSHTEAFF
TGTGCCAGCAGCCCGGGGTTGGGCTCGCACACTGAAGCTTTCTTT
>NA|NA|TRBJ1-3|TRBV7-9
CASSFKPGNTIYF
TGTGCCAGCAGCTTCAAGCCCGGAAACACCATATATTTT
>NA|NA|TRBJ1-2|TRBV7-5
CVRSSSELPVYYGYTF
TGTGTCAGAAGCTCAAGCGAGCTACCAGTATACTATGGCTACACCTTC
>TRBD2|NA|TRBJ2-1|TRBV5-6
CASSLEGLAAYNEQFF
TGTGCCAGCAGCCTGGAGGGACTAGCGGCTTACAATGAGCAGTTCTTC
>NA|few|TRBJ2-6|TRBV14
CASSPWGSRTISGANVLTF
TGTGCCAGCAGCCCCTGGGGCTCCCGCACCATTTCTGGGGCCAACGTCCTGACTTTC
>NA|once|TRBJ2-7|TRBV30
CAWSPWTAYEQYF
TGTGCCTGGAGTCCCTGGACAGCCTACGAGCAGTACTTC